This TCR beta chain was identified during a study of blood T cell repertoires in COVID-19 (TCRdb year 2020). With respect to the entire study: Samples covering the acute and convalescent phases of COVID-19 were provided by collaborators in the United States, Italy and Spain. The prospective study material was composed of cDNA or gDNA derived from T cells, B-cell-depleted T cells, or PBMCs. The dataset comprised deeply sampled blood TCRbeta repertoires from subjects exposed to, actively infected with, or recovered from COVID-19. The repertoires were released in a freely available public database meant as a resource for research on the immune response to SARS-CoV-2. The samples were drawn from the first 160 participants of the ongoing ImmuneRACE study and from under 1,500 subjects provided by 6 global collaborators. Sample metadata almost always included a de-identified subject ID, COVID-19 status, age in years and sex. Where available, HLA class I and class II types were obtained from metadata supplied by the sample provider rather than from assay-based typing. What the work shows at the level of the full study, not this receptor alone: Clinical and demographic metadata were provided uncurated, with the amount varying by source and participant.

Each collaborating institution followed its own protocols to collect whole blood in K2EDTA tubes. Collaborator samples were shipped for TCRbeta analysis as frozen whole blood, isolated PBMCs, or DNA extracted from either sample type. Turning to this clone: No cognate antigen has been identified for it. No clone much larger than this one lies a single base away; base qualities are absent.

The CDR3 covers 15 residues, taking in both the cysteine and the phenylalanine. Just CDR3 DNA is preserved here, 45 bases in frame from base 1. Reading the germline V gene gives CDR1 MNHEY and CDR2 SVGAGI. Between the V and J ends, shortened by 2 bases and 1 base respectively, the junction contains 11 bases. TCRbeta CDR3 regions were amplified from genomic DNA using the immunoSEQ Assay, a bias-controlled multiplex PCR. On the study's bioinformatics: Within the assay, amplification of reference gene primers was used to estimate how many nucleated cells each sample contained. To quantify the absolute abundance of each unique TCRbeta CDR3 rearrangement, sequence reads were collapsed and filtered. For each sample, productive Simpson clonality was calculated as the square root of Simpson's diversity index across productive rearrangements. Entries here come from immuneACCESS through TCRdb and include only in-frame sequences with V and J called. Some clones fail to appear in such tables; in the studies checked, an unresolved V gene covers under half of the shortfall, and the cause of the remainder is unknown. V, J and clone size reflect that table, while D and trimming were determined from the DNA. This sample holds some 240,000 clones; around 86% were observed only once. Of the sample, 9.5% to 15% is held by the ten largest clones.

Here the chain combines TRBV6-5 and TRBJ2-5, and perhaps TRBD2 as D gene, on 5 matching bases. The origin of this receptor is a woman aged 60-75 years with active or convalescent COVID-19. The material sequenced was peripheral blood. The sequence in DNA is TGTGCCAGCAGTTACAGAGGGTACGGCCAAGAGACCCAGTACTTC. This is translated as CASSYRGYGQETQYF.